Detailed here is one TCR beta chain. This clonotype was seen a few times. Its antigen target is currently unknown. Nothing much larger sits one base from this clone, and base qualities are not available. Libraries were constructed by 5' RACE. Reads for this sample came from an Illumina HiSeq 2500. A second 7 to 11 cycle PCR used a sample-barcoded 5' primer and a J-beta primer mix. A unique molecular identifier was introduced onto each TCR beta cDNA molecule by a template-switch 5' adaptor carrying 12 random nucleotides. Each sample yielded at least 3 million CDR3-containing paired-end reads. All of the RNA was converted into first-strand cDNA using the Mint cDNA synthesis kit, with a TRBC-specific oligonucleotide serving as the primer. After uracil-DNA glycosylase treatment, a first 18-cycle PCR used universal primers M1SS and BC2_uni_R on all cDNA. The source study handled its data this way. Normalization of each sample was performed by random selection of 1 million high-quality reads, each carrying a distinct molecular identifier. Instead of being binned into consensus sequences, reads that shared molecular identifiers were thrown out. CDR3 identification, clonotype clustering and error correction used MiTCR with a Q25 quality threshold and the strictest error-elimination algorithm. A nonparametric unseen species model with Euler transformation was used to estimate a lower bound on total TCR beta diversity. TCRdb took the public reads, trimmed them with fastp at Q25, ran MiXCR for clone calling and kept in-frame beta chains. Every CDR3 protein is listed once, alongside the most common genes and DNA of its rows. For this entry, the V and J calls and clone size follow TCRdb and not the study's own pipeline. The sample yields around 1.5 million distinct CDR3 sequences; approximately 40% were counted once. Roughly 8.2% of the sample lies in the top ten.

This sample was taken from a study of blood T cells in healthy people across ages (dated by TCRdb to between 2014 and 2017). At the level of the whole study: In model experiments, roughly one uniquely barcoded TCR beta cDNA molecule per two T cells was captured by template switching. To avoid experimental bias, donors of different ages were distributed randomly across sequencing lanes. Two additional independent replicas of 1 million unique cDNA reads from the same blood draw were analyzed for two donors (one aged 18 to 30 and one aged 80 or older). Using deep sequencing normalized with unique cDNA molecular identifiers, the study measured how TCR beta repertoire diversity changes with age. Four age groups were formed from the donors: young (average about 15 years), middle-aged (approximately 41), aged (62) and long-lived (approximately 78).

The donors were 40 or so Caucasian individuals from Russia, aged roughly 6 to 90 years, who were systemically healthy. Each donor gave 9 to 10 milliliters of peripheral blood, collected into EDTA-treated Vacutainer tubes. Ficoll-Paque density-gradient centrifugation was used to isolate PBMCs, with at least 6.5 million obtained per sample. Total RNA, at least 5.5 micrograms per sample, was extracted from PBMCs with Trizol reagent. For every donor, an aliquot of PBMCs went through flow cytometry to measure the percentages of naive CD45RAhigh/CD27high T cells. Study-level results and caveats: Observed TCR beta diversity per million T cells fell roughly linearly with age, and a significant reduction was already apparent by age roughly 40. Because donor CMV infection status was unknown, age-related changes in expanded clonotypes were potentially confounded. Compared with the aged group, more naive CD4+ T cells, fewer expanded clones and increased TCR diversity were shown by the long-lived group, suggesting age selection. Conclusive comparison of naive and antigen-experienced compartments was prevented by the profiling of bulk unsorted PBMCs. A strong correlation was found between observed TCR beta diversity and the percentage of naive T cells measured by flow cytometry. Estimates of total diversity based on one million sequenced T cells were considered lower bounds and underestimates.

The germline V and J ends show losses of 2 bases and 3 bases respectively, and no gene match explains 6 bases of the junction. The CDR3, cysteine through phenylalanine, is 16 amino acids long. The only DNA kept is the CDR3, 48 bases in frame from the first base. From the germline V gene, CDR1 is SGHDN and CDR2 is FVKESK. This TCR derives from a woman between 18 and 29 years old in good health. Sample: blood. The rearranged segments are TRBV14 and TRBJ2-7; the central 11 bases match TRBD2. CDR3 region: CASSQLSGRENYEQYF. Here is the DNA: TGTGCCAGCAGCCAACTTAGCGGGAGGGAGAACTACGAGCAGTACTTC.